This passage covers 17 T cell receptor beta chains from one sample sequenced in a study of cytomegalovirus exposure and HLA in healthy donors. The method was immunoSEQ multiplex PCR; TCRdb's version includes in-frame clones alone and lacks a portion of them. The sample includes 150,000 to 200,000 clones, more than 75% seen only once; the top ten take about 1.6%. Material for sequencing was PBMCs. The receptors were gathered from a woman aged 18-30 years in good health and CMV-seronegative.

The chain's CDR3 is CASSVDRAGANYGYTF. In DNA form, the CDR3 reads TGTGCCAGCAGCGTAGACAGGGCAGGGGCTAACTATGGCTACACCTTC. The chain employs TRBV9 and TRBJ1-2; TRBD1 might be the D (6 bases). From germline, CDR1 is SGDLS and CDR2 YYNGEE. CDR3 length: 16 amino acids. The V end lost 0 bases, the J end lost 0 bases, and 12 bases lay between the germline ends.

The chain carries TRBV29-1 and TRBJ1-1; D might be TRBD1 (6 bases). The CDR3 extends over 11 amino acids. Trimming took 4 bases from V and 11 from J, leaving 14 bases between them. Germline CDR1 SQVTM, CDR2 ANQGSEA. The DNA for the CDR3 is TGCAGCGTTGGATCCGGGACATGGGCTTTCTTT. The encoded protein is CSVGSGTWAFF.

This clone was detected only once. The CDR3 is CASSSTPGGQPTNYGYTF. CDR3 DNA sequence: TGTGCCAGCAGCTCAACCCCCGGCGGACAGCCAACTAACTATGGCTACACCTTC. V usage is TRBV7-9 and J usage is TRBJ1-2, with a weak D call TRBD1 (6 bases). Between the trimmed V and J ends, which lost 4 bases and 0 bases, there was a span of 21 bases. CDR3 size: 18 residues. Germline CDR1 and CDR2: SEHNR and FQNEAQ (reference sequence).

The CDR3 DNA reads TGCGCCAGCAGCCACGGGACCTACAATGAGCAGTTCTTC. This encodes CASSHGTYNEQFF. The V call is TRBV4-1, the J call TRBJ2-1; possibly TRBD2 for D (5 bases). The CDR3 runs to 13 residues. Trimming cost V 3 bases and J 2 bases, with 5 bases left between them. Germline CDR1 and CDR2: MGHRA and YSYEKL.

This chain uses TRBV7-8 with TRBJ2-3; D gene ambiguous. The V end was cut by 4 bases, the J end by 1 base, with 15 bases between. Germline-derived CDR1 and CDR2 are SGHVS and FQNEAQ. This CDR3 region has 16 residues. The CDR3 sequence: CASSSPDSPGTDTQYF. CDR3 DNA sequence: TGTGCCAGCAGCTCGCCAGACTCCCCGGGCACAGATACGCAGTATTTT.

The V call is TRBV4-2, the J call TRBJ2-1, with 7 bases fitting TRBD2. The CDR3 is 17 amino acids. V was clipped by 1 base and J by 4 bases; unmatched bases: 10. The V gene's germline CDR1 is LGHNA and CDR2 YNFKEQ. CDR3 bases: TGTGCCAGCAGCCAAGTGTTAGGCGGGGGTTTGTACAATGAGCAGTTCTTC. Translating gives CASSQVLGGGLYNEQFF.

The chain employs TRBV9 and TRBJ2-1; 14 bases align to TRBD2. The CDR3 runs 15 residues. CDR1 SGDLS and CDR2 YYNGEE come from the germline V gene. The junction had 7 bases not matched to a gene; V was cut back by 4 bases and J by 10 bases. CDR3: CASSRGLAGVGEQFF. CDR3 in DNA: TGTGCCAGCAGCCGGGGACTAGCGGGAGTAGGCGAGCAGTTCTTC. Looking up the rest from reference TRBV9 and TRBJ2-1 gives the full variable domain: DSGVTQTPKHLITATGQRVTLRCSPRSGDLSVYWYQQSLDQGLQFLIQYYNGEERAKGNILERFSAQQFPDLHSELNLSSLELGDSALYFCASSRGLAGVGEQFFGPGTRLTVL.

The chain has TRBV4-2 and TRBJ2-3, with 11 bases matching TRBD2. Germline values: CDR1 LGHNA, CDR2 YNFKEQ. CDR3 length equals 16 residues. V was clipped by 1 base and J by 3 bases; unmatched bases: 3. The CDR3: CASSQVAGGLTDTQYF. In DNA form, the CDR3 reads TGTGCCAGCAGCCAAGTAGCGGGGGGGTTGACAGATACGCAGTATTTT.

In its sample, this clone was seen once. The chain links TRBV2 to TRBJ1-4; 8 bases fit TRBD1. From germline, CDR1 is SNHLY and CDR2 FYNNEI. This CDR3 region has 22 residues. With V trimmed by 6 bases and J by 1 base, 25 bases remained unmatched. CDR3 sequence reads: CASSSLTYTTGDGTITNEKLFF. The CDR3 DNA is TGTGCCAGCAGCTCTTTAACTTATACGACAGGGGACGGAACTATAACTAATGAAAAACTGTTTTTT.

The V gene is TRBV10-3, the J gene TRBJ1-2; D unresolved. The germline V gene has CDR1 ENHRY and CDR2 SYGVKD. V was trimmed by 3 bases and J by 4 bases, leaving 24 bases between them. The CDR3 sequence is 18 residues long. CDR3 bases: TGTGCCATCAGTGATTCGGACTCACTATGGGCGGCTGGCTATGGCTACACCTTC. Encoded protein: CAISDSDSLWAAGYGYTF.

This clone was detected only once. The chain couples TRBV11-2 to TRBJ1-1, with 7 nucleotides matching TRBD1. Germline V lookup: CDR1 SGHAT, CDR2 FQNNGV. The CDR3 runs to 13 residues. Trimming cost V 6 bases and J 0 bases; bases outside gene matches: 1. This CDR3 is CASRQGLNTEAFF. The CDR3 DNA is TGTGCCAGCAGACAGGGGCTGAACACTGAAGCTTTCTTT.

The chain employs TRBV7-6 and TRBJ2-1; 7 positions agree with TRBD2. Trimming removed 5 bases from V and 4 bases from J; junction bases left unmatched: 8. The CDR3 loop spans 15 amino acids. CDR1 is SGHVS and CDR2 is FNYEAQ in the germline V gene. The CDR3 region has the DNA TGTGCCAGCAGCCAAATGGCGGGACTATACAATGAGCAGTTCTTC. This translates into CASSQMAGLYNEQFF.

The chain has TRBV14 and TRBJ1-2; 7 nucleotides line up with TRBD1. This CDR3 has 18 amino acids. Looked up from germline, CDR1 is SGHDN and CDR2 is FVKESK. The junction had 13 bases not matched to a gene; V was cut back by 3 bases and J by 0 bases. The CDR3 DNA reads TGTGCCAGCAGCCAGACCCGGGACAGTCCATTCCCTAACTATGGCTACACCTTC. It yields the protein CASSQTRDSPFPNYGYTF.

The gene calls are TRBV7-2 and TRBJ2-1, with D perhaps matching TRBD1 (6 bases). The CDR3 is made up of 17 amino acids. Germline CDR1 SGHTA, CDR2 FQGNSA. V lost 0 bases and J lost 6, with 18 bases in between. CDR3 residues: CASSLARGQGRFNEQFF. The DNA of the CDR3 is TGTGCCAGCAGCTTAGCGCGAGGGCAGGGGCGATTCAATGAGCAGTTCTTC.

V and J are TRBV7-8 and TRBJ1-5, with TRBD1 matching over 7 bases. Germline values: CDR1 SGHVS, CDR2 FQNEAQ. Trimming at V came to 1 base and at J to 1 base, leaving 1 base not matched to a gene. CDR3 length: 15 residues. DNA of the CDR3: TGTGCCAGCAGCTTAGGACAGGGAAGCAATCAGCCCCAGCATTTT. It is translated as CASSLGQGSNQPQHF. The whole variable domain, filled in from reference TRBV7-8 and TRBJ1-5, reads GAGVSQSPRYKVAKRGQDVALRCDPISGHVSLFWYQQALGQGPEFLTYFQNEAQLDKSGLPSDRFFAERPEGSVSTLKIQRTQQEDSAVYLCASSLGQGSNQPQHFGDGTRLSIL.

This clone was observed a handful of times. This chain uses TRBV5-4 with TRBJ2-7, with a possible D match to TRBD1 (6 bases). CDR1 SGHNT and CDR2 YYREEE come from the germline V gene (reference sequence). This CDR3 has 14 amino acids. V lost 2 bases, J lost 2 bases, and 11 bases lay in between. The CDR3 DNA reads TGTGCCAGCAGCTTTCCGGACAGTCCCTACGAGCAGTACTTC. It specifies CASSFPDSPYEQYF.

The gene calls are TRBV14 and TRBJ2-6, with no clear D. V was cut by 4 bases and J by 3 bases, with 4 bases left in between. This CDR3 region has 13 residues. Germline CDR1 reads SGHDN; CDR2 reads FVKESK. CDR3 in amino acids: CASSPLGANVLTF. CDR3 sequence (DNA): TGTGCCAGCAGCCCTCTTGGGGCCAACGTCCTGACTTTC.